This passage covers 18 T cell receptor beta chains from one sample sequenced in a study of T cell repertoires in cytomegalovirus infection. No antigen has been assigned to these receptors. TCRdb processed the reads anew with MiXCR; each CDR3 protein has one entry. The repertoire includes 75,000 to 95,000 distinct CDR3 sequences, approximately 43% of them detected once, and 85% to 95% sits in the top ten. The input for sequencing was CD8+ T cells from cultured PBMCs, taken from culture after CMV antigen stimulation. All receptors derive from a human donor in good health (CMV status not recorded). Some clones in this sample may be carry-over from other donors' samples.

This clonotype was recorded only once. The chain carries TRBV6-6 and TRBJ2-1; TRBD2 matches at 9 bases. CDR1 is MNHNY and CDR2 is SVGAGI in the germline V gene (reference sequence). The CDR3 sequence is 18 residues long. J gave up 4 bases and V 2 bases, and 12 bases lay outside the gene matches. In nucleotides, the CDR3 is TGTGCCAGCAGTTACAATTTCCAGCGGGAGGAATGGTACAATGAGCAGTTCTTC. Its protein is CASSYNFQREEWYNEQFF.

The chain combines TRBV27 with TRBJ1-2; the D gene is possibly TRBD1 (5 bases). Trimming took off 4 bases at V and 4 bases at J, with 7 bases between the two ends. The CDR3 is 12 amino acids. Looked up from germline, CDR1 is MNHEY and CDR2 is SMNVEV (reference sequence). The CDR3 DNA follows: TGTGCCAGCAGTTCTGGGGGCTATGGCTACACCTTC. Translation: CASSSGGYGYTF.

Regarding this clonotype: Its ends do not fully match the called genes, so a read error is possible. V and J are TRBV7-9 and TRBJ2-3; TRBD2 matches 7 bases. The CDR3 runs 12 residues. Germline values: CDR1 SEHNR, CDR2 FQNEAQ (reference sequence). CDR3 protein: CASSLDGVAGVF. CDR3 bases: TGTGCCAGCAGCTTAGATGGGGTAGCGGGTGTATTT. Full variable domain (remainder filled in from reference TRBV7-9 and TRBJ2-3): DTGVSQNPRHKITKRGQNVTFRCDPISEHNRLYWYRQTLGQGPEFLTYFQNEAQLEKSRLLSDRFSAERPKGSFSTLEIQRTEQGDSAMYLCASSLDGVAGVFGPGTRLTVL.

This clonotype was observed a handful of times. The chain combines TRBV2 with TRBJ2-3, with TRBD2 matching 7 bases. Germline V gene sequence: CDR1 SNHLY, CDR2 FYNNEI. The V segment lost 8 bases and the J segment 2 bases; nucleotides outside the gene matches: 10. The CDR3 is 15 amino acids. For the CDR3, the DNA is TGTGCCAGCTGCGCTCTAGCGGTGCTCACAGATACGCAGTATTTT. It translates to CASCALAVLTDTQYF. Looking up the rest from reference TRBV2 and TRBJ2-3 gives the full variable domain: EPEVTQTPSHQVTQMGQEVILRCVPISNHLYFYWYRQILGQKVEFLVSFYNNEISEKSEIFDDQFSVERPDGSNFTLKIRSTKLEDSAMYFCASCALAVLTDTQYFGPGTRLTVL.

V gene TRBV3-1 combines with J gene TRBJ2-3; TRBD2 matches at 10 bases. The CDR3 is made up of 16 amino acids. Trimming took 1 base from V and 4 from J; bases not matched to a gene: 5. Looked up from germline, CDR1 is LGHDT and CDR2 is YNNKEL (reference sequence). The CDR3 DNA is TGTGCCAGCAGCCAAGTCCAGCGGGAGGGCGCAGATACGCAGTATTTT. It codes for CASSQVQREGADTQYF.

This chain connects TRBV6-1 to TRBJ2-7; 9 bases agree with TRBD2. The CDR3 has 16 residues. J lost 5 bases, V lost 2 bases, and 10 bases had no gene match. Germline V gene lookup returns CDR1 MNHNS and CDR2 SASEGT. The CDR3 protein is CASSEWQASGDDEQYF. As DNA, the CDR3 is TGTGCCAGCAGTGAATGGCAGGCTAGCGGGGACGACGAGCAGTACTTC.

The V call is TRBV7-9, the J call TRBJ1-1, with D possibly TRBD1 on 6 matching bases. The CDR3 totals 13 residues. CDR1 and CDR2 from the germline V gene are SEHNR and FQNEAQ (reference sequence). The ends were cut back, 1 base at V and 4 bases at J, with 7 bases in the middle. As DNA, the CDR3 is TGTGCCAGCAGCTTAGGGACAGCCACTGAAGCTTTCTTT. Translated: CASSLGTATEAFF.

DNA of the CDR3: TGTGCCAGCAGATCCGGGACAGGGGGATCACCCCTCCACTTT. This translates into CASRSGTGGSPLHF. This chain connects TRBV5-6 to TRBJ1-6; 11 bases match TRBD1. Germline V gene sequence: CDR1 SGHDT, CDR2 YYEEEE. V lost 5 bases, J lost 10 bases, and 5 bases stayed unmatched. The CDR3 is made up of 14 amino acids.

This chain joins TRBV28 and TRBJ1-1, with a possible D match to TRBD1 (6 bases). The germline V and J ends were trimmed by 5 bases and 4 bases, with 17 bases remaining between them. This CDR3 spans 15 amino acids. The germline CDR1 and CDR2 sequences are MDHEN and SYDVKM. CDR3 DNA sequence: TGTGCCAGCAGTGTAGACAGGCTAAAGGGCACTGAAGCTTTCTTT. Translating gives CASSVDRLKGTEAFF.

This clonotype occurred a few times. CDR3 DNA: TGTGCCAGCAGTTTGCACAACCAAGAGACCCAGTACTTC. It codes for CASSLHNQETQYF. The chain has TRBV28 and TRBJ2-5; no clear D. Germline CDR1 and CDR2: MDHEN and SYDVKM. Trimming stripped 3 bases from V and 0 bases from J, with 5 bases between. This CDR3 contains 13 residues.

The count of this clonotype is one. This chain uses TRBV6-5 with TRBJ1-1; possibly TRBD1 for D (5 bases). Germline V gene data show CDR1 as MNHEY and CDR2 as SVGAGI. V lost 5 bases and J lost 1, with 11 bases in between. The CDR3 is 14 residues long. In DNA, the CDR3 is TGTGCCAGCAGTGGGGCAGAGTCGAACACTGAAGCTTTCTTT. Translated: CASSGAESNTEAFF.

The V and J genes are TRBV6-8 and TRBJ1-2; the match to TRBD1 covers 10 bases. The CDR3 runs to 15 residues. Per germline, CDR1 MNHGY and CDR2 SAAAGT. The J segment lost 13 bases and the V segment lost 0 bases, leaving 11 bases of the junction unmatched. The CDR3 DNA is TGTGCCAGCAGTTACTCCGACAGGGGGCTAAGTTCTAGCACCTTC. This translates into CASSYSDRGLSSSTF.

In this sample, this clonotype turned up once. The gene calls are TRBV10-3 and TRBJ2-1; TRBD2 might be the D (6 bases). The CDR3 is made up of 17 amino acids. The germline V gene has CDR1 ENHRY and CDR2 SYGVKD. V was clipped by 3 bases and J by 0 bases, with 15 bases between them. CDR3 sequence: CAISDTSQRSSYNEQFF. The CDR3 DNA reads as TGTGCCATCAGTGACACTAGCCAACGCAGCTCCTACAATGAGCAGTTCTTC.

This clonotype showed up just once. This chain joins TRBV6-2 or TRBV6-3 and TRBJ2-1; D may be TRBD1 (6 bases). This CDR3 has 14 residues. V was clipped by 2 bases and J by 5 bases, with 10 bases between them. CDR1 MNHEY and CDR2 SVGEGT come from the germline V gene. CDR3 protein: CASSYGTSHNEQFF. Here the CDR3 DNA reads TGTGCCAGCAGTTACGGGACATCGCACAATGAGCAGTTCTTC.

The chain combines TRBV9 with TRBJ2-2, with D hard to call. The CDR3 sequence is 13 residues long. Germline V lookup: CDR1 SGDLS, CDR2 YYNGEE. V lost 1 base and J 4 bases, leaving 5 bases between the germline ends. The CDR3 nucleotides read TGTGCCAGCAGCGTACGTTCCACCGGGGAGCTGTTTTTT. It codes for CASSVRSTGELFF.

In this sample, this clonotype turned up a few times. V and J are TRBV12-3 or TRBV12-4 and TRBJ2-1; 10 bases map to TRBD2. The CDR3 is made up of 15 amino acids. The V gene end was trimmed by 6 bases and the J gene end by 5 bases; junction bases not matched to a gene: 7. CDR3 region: CASSRLAGTNNEQFF. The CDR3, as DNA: TGTGCCAGCAGCAGACTAGCGGGTACTAACAATGAGCAGTTCTTC.

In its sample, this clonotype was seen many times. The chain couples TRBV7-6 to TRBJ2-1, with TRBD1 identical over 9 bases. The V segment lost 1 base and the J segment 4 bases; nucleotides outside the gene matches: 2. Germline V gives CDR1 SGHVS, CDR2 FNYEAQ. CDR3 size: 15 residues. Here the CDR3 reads CASSLDRGPYNEQFF. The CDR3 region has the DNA TGTGCCAGCAGCTTAGACAGGGGGCCTTACAATGAGCAGTTCTTC.

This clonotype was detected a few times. In DNA, the CDR3 is TGTGCCAGCAGTTTAGGGCGGGTCCGGGGTCCCGGGGAGCTGTTTTTT. Its translation: CASSLGRVRGPGELFF. This rearrangement joins TRBV12-3 or TRBV12-4 to TRBJ2-2; D may be TRBD2 (5 bases). The CDR3 totals 16 residues. Between the trimmed V and J ends, which lost 1 base and 6 bases, there was a span of 15 bases.